This T cell receptor (beta chain) derives from a study of early T cells in non-severe SARS-CoV-2 infection (TCRdb year 2021). About the investigation overall: Because TCR sequencing was done on bulk RNA from unsorted whole blood, the alpha and beta chains could not be paired. General findings and caveats noted by the study authors: VDJdb matching was skewed toward anti-spike CD8 responses and likely underestimated virus-specific expansions by missing private and CD4 specificities.

The method behind the library was 5' RACE. TCRdb shows the sequencer as NextSeq 500. The TCR library protocol attached unique molecular identifiers to individual cDNA molecules to correct for sequencing error and PCR bias. Both TCR alpha and beta chains were sequenced, and tight co-correlation was observed between alpha and beta sequence abundances in each sample. Per the authors' processing: Decombinator V4 was used to annotate TCR sequences for V gene, J gene and CDR3. TCRs were defined as expanded if a significant change between any two time points was detected under a Poisson model with p below 0.0001. Abundances of TCRs were expressed as counts per million after normalisation to the total number of TCRs sequenced in each sample. TRAV1-2 paired with TRAJ12, TRAJ20 or TRAJ33 defined MAIT TCRs, while TRAV10 paired with TRAJ18 defined iNKT TCRs. VDJdb, accessed on 1 November 2021, was searched for TCRs annotated for CMV, EBV and SARS-CoV-2, and TCRs annotated for more than one antigen were excluded. The public reads were reprocessed in TCRdb via fastp at Q25 and MiXCR, keeping in-frame beta chains. Entries are consolidated by CDR3 protein sequence, retaining the most common genes and DNA. None of the V and J calls come from the authors' own analysis; TCRdb made them. This sample comprises about 56,000 distinct CDR3 sequences, under 12% of them detected only once. Clones ranked in the top ten supply 6% to 8% of the sample.

Trimming leaves V shorter by 3 bases and J shorter by 4 bases, with the junction holding 10 bases beyond the gene matches. The CDR3 measures 19 amino acids from cysteine to phenylalanine. Only the CDR3 DNA is retained, 57 bases long and in frame from the first base. The germline V gene (reference sequence) gives CDR1 as LNHDA and CDR2 as SQIVND. Comments on this clonotype: Its antigen specificity is not known. The record has no base qualities; no much larger clone is one base away.

The study was a case-control design nested within a healthcare worker cohort in London, UK, with weekly nasopharyngeal swab PCR tests and blood sampling. Healthcare workers were recruited between 23 and 31 March 2020, during the week of the UK lockdown, and were followed weekly for up to about 16 weeks. This chain joins TRBV19 to TRBJ2-4, and 15 junction bases match TRBD2. Material: whole blood. The clonotype originates from an adult who was a healthcare worker with PCR-confirmed SARS-CoV-2 infection or an uninfected control (not recorded which). The CDR3 protein sequence reads: CASSMGAGLAGGAKNIQYF. The DNA sequence is as follows: TGTGCCAGTAGTATGGGGGCGGGACTAGCGGGAGGAGCAAAAAACATTCAGTACTTC.